These 2 T cell receptor beta chains originate from one sample sequenced in a study of radiotherapy plus CTLA-4 blockade in lung cancer. Sequencing was performed with immunoSEQ multiplex PCR; in TCRdb, only in-frame clones are kept and a portion is missing. The data contain about 59,000 clones, approximately 65% of them singletons. This specimen was peripheral blood, taken from a patient treated with radiotherapy plus ipilimumab. These receptor sequences come from a human donor with non-small cell lung cancer whose response to radiotherapy plus ipilimumab could not be evaluated.

The rearrangement links TRBV21-1 to TRBJ2-7; the table gives TRBD1 as D, unverified against the DNA. TRBV21-1 is a documented pseudogene. The CDR3 consists of 16 residues. The CDR3 DNA reads TGTGCCAGCAGCATAGTGAACAGGGTTCACTCCTACGAGCAGTACTTC. This translates into CASSIVNRVHSYEQYF.

The chain couples TRBV6-1 to TRBJ2-7; D ambiguous. The CDR3 totals 15 residues. Trimming took 2 bases from V and 4 from J, leaving 15 bases between them. Germline V gene sequence: CDR1 MNHNS, CDR2 SASEGT. The CDR3 region is CASSETYLGEYEQYF. The DNA of the CDR3 is TGTGCCAGCAGTGAAACTTATTTGGGCGAGTACGAGCAGTACTTC.